Below, 21 T cell receptor beta chains from the same sample are listed, as sequenced in a study of T-cell reconstitution after alpha-beta-depleted transplantation in children (dated by TCRdb to 2016 to 2017). The library was prepared using PCR. Sequencing was carried out with an Illumina HiSeq 2500. TCR library preparation used molecular barcoding, with unique molecular identifiers applied to normalize quantification of the TCRbeta repertoire. TCRdb cleaned the public reads at Q25 with fastp, built clones with MiXCR and kept in-frame beta chains. Identical CDR3 protein sequences are pooled into one entry, listed with their most common genes and DNA. This sample lists about 610,000 distinct CDR3 sequences; roughly a tenth were detected once. About 4% of the sample rests with the top ten. The sequences come from PBMCs from the stem cell graft donor, collected from the stem cell graft. These TCRs come from a human donor who donated a stem cell graft to a child with acute myeloid leukemia.

The chain employs TRBV2 and TRBJ2-1, with 11 bases fitting TRBD1. The ends lost 5 bases at V and 7 bases at J; junction bases unmatched: 7. This CDR3 comprises 15 residues. Germline lookup yields CDR1 SNHLY and CDR2 FYNNEI. For the CDR3, the DNA is TGTGCCAGCAGTCCCGGACAGGGGGCTAGGAATGAGCAGTTCTTC. Its protein product is CASSPGQGARNEQFF.

Many counts were recorded for this clonotype. The chain is built from TRBV9 and TRBJ2-2; TRBD1 agrees at 9 bases. Germline V CDR1 and CDR2: SGDLS, YYNGEE. Trimming cost V 3 bases and J 4 bases; bases outside gene matches: 4. This CDR3 region has 15 residues. The CDR3 sequence: CASSDGTGSTGELFF. CDR3 nucleotide sequence: TGTGCCAGCAGCGATGGGACAGGGAGCACCGGGGAGCTGTTTTTT.

This clonotype was detected a few times. This chain connects TRBV14 to TRBJ1-6; no clear D. Germline values: CDR1 SGHDN, CDR2 FVKESK. The germline V and J ends were trimmed by 3 bases and 13 bases, with 13 bases remaining between them. The CDR3 is 13 residues long. CDR3 sequence reads: CASSQSELLPLHF. Written as DNA, the CDR3 is TGTGCCAGCAGCCAGTCAGAATTATTGCCCCTCCACTTT.

In its sample, this clonotype was seen many times. J is TRBJ1-3 and V is TRBV7-9; 8 bases agree with TRBD1. Trimming removed 3 bases from V and 11 bases from J; junction bases left unmatched: 15. CDR1 is SEHNR, CDR2 FQNEAQ, per germline (reference sequence). This CDR3 is 16 amino acids long. The CDR3 spells CASSLDRDRRNSAIYF. The CDR3 DNA reads as TGTGCCAGCAGCTTGGACAGGGACCGTCGGAATAGCGCCATATATTTT.

This clonotype was counted many times. The V call is TRBV20-1, the J call TRBJ2-5; D gene uncertain. This CDR3 is built from 11 residues. The germline CDR1 and CDR2 sequences are DFQATT and SNEGSKA (reference sequence). Between the trimmed V and J ends, which lost 1 base and 4 bases, there was a span of 4 bases. CDR3 sequence: CSARGLETQYF. Written as DNA, the CDR3 is TGCAGTGCTAGAGGCTTAGAGACCCAGTACTTC.

The chain uses TRBV7-3 and TRBJ2-6; 9 nucleotides match TRBD1. V dropped 5 bases and J dropped 3; count of bases not matched to a gene: 8. Germline V lookup: CDR1 SGHTA, CDR2 FQGTGA. The length of the CDR3 is 17 residues. The CDR3 spells CASSTYTGGHGANVLTF. CDR3 nucleotide sequence: TGTGCCAGCAGCACGTACACAGGGGGCCATGGGGCCAACGTCCTGACTTTC.

The V call is TRBV25-1, the J call TRBJ2-3; D is ambiguous. There are 16 residues in the CDR3. Germline V gives CDR1 MGHDK, CDR2 SYGVNS. V lost 2 bases and J 3 bases, leaving 15 bases between the germline ends. CDR3: CASSEAAQLGTDTQYF. CDR3 in DNA: TGTGCCAGCAGTGAAGCGGCCCAACTGGGGACAGATACGCAGTATTTT.

The chain recombines TRBV11-2 with TRBJ2-3, with 8 nucleotides matching TRBD2. CDR3 length: 16 residues. Germline trimming cut 5 bases from V and 2 bases from J; bases unmatched to any gene: 9. CDR1 and CDR2 (germline): SGHAT, FQNNGV. This CDR3 is CASSPSGRTHTDTQYF. The DNA for the CDR3 is TGTGCCAGCAGCCCTAGCGGGCGGACTCACACAGATACGCAGTATTTT.

In nucleotides, the CDR3 is TGTGCCTGGAGTGGAATCTCAGATACGCAGTATTTT. It codes for CAWSGISDTQYF. The gene calls are TRBV30 and TRBJ2-3, with D uncertain. There are 12 residues in the CDR3. Germline V gene sequence: CDR1 GTSNPN, CDR2 SVGIG (reference sequence). V was trimmed by 1 base and J by 4 bases, leaving 6 bases between them.

This clonotype was recorded a few times. The CDR3 sequence is CSVEEGTGQTKETQYF. The CDR3 region has the DNA TGCAGCGTTGAAGAAGGGACGGGACAGACCAAAGAGACCCAGTACTTC. This chain connects TRBV29-1 to TRBJ2-5, with TRBD1 identical over 7 bases. The CDR3 loop spans 16 amino acids. Germline V CDR1 and CDR2: SQVTM, ANQGSEA. V trimming: 0 bases; J trimming: 3 bases; junction bases outside the gene matches: 10. Drawing the rest from reference TRBV29-1 and TRBJ2-5, the complete variable domain is SAVISQKPSRDICQRGTSLTIQCQVDSQVTMMFWYRQQPGQSLTLIATANQGSEATYESGFVIDKFPISRPNLTFSTLTVSNMSPEDSSIYLCSVEEGTGQTKETQYFGPGTRLLVL.

This chain links TRBV5-1 with TRBJ2-3; 8 bases fit TRBD1. This CDR3 spans 15 amino acids. V shed 4 bases, J shed 1 base, and the junction held 5 bases outside the gene matches. Per germline, CDR1 SGHRS and CDR2 YFSETQ. CDR3 coding DNA: TGCGCCAGCAGCCAAACAGGGGGTGGCACAGATACGCAGTATTTT. Amino acids: CASSQTGGGTDTQYF.

This clonotype was recorded a few times. CDR3 region: CASSGGTGGRNEQFF. The CDR3 nucleotides read TGCGCCAGCAGCGGCGGGACAGGGGGCAGGAATGAGCAGTTCTTC. The chain has TRBV5-1 and TRBJ2-1; 12 bases map to TRBD1. The CDR3 contains 15 residues. The V and J ends lost 4 bases and 7 bases, in that order; junction bases with no gene match: 6. The V gene's germline CDR1 is SGHRS and CDR2 YFSETQ. Drawing the rest from reference TRBV5-1 and TRBJ2-1, the complete variable domain is KAGVTQTPRYLIKTRGQQVTLSCSPISGHRSVSWYQQTPGQGLQFLFEYFSETQRNKGNFPGRFSGRQFSNSRSEMNVSTLELGDSALYLCASSGGTGGRNEQFFGPGTRLTVL.

This clonotype was detected many times. The CDR3 sequence is CASSVYGTYEQYF. CDR3 nucleotide sequence: TGTGCCAGCAGTGTGTACGGAACCTACGAGCAGTACTTC. The rearrangement uses TRBV25-1 and TRBJ2-7; D unclear. Between the trimmed V and J ends, which lost 4 bases and 2 bases, there was a span of 9 bases. In germline, CDR1 is MGHDK, CDR2 SYGVNS. CDR3 length equals 13 residues.

This clonotype was observed many times. The CDR3: CASSLSESGTHEQYF. CDR3 nucleotides: TGTGCCAGCAGTTTATCTGAAAGCGGGACCCACGAGCAGTACTTC. V and J are TRBV27 and TRBJ2-7; 7 bases line up with TRBD2. The trim removed 0 bases at V and 5 bases at J, leaving 7 bases unmatched. The germline CDR1 and CDR2 sequences are MNHEY and SMNVEV (reference sequence). The CDR3 is made up of 15 amino acids.

In its sample, this clonotype was seen many times. The chain links TRBV5-6 to TRBJ2-1, with 13 bases aligning to TRBD2. V gave up 3 bases and J gave up 0 bases; unmatched junction bases: 12. CDR3 length: 20 amino acids. Germline V gene lookup returns CDR1 SGHDT and CDR2 YYEEEE. CDR3 residues: CASSWGLAGPSPLSYNEQFF. CDR3 nucleotide sequence: TGTGCCAGCAGCTGGGGACTAGCGGGACCGTCGCCCCTCTCCTACAATGAGCAGTTCTTC.

In this sample, this clonotype turned up a few times. The chain couples TRBV28 to TRBJ2-7; 9 bases map to TRBD1. CDR1 MDHEN and CDR2 SYDVKM come from the germline V gene. The CDR3 sequence is 15 residues long. Trimming cost V 2 bases and J 5 bases; bases outside gene matches: 7. The CDR3, as DNA: TGTGCCAGCAGTTTAGGAGGGACAGGGACCCACGAGCAGTACTTC. This sequence encodes CASSLGGTGTHEQYF.

This chain joins TRBV4-3 and TRBJ1-5; the D gene is possibly TRBD1 (5 bases). Germline V gene sequence: CDR1 LGHNA, CDR2 YSLEER. V dropped 0 bases and J dropped 4 bases, with 16 bases sitting between them. The CDR3 sequence is 17 residues long. This CDR3 reads CASSQDGGGAGNQPQHF. The CDR3 bases are TGCGCCAGCAGCCAAGATGGGGGAGGGGCGGGAAATCAGCCCCAGCATTTT.

The chain links TRBV6-1 to TRBJ2-7; 9 nucleotides line up with TRBD1. J was trimmed by 0 bases and V by 6 bases; bases with no gene match: 6. The germline gives CDR1 MNHNS, CDR2 SASEGT. This CDR3 has 15 amino acids. DNA for the CDR3: TGTGCCAGCAGAAAAACAGGGGGCGGCTCCTACGAGCAGTACTTC. Encoded protein: CASRKTGGGSYEQYF.

The chain links TRBV11-2 to TRBJ2-3, with 10 bases fitting TRBD2. The CDR3 runs to 14 residues. V gave up 6 bases and J gave up 4 bases; unmatched junction bases: 4. CDR1 is SGHAT, CDR2 FQNNGV, per germline. The CDR3 sequence: CASRKSGRADTQYF. CDR3 sequence (DNA): TGTGCCAGCAGAAAGAGCGGGAGGGCAGATACGCAGTATTTT.

This clonotype was counted at least ten times. The J gene is TRBJ2-2, the V gene TRBV28; D not resolved. The V gene lost 7 bases and the J gene lost 7 bases, with 13 bases spanning the gap. CDR3 length: 13 amino acids. Germline V gives CDR1 MDHEN, CDR2 SYDVKM. CDR3 region: CASISPGDGELFF. CDR3 coding DNA: TGTGCCAGCATAAGTCCGGGTGACGGGGAGCTGTTTTTT.

This clonotype was observed many times. The V call is TRBV29-1, the J call TRBJ2-7, with D perhaps matching TRBD1 (5 bases). V was pared by 0 bases and J by 2 bases, with 14 bases between. Per the germline V gene, CDR1 is SQVTM and CDR2 is ANQGSEA. The CDR3 runs to 15 residues. Here the CDR3 DNA reads TGCAGCGTTGAAGAGGATAGTCAGGGAACCTACGAGCAGTACTTC. This translates into CSVEEDSQGTYEQYF.